This is a list of T cell receptor beta chains from one sample in a study of T cell responses to AZD1222 COVID-19 vaccine. Produced via immunoSEQ multiplex PCR; TCRdb's table is partial and in-frame only. Of 35,000 to 50,000 clones in the sample, approximately 88% were seen once. Sequenced here: peripheral blood, sampled 28 days after the second AZD1222 dose. The receptors come from an adult who received the AZD1222 COVID-19 vaccine. Each CDR3 is given with its conserved first and last residue. Fields, in order: V gene, D gene, clone size, J gene, CDR3 DNA, CDR3 protein. A D gene is named only where the DNA matches it firmly. Only part of the rows carry a size: once, few, many, or a class if the clone is expanded.

v_call: TRBV2
d_call: TRBD1
clone_size: -
j_call: TRBJ2-5
cdr3_nt: TGTGCCAGCAAGCCGGGACAGGGGGAGACCCAGTACTTC
cdr3_aa: CASKPGQGETQYF

v_call: TRBV14
d_call: -
clone_size: -
j_call: TRBJ1-1
cdr3_nt: TGTGCCAGCAGCCACCTATCCCCGGGATCTGAAGCTTTCTTT
cdr3_aa: CASSHLSPGSEAFF

v_call: TRBV7-2
d_call: TRBD2
clone_size: -
j_call: TRBJ2-7
cdr3_nt: TGTGCCAGCAGCACTCTAGCGGGGGCCTACGAGCAGTACTTC
cdr3_aa: CASSTLAGAYEQYF

v_call: TRBV7-9
d_call: -
clone_size: -
j_call: TRBJ2-7
cdr3_nt: TGTGCCAGCAGCTTAAACGGTAACGAGCAGTACTTC
cdr3_aa: CASSLNGNEQYF

v_call: TRBV6-2/TRBV6-3
d_call: TRBD1
clone_size: -
j_call: TRBJ2-1
cdr3_nt: TGTGCCAGCAGCCCCACGACAGGGGGCTACAATGAGCAGTTCTTC
cdr3_aa: CASSPTTGGYNEQFF

v_call: TRBV6-6
d_call: -
clone_size: once
j_call: TRBJ2-3
cdr3_nt: TGTGCCAGCAGTTTATCCACAGATACGCAGTATTTT
cdr3_aa: CASSLSTDTQYF

v_call: TRBV7-2
d_call: -
clone_size: -
j_call: TRBJ1-1
cdr3_nt: TGTGCCAGCAGCTTAGGGGTTCGGACCGGCGAAGCTTTCTTT
cdr3_aa: CASSLGVRTGEAFF

v_call: TRBV3-1/TRBV3-2
d_call: -
clone_size: -
j_call: TRBJ1-1
cdr3_nt: TGTGCCAGCAGCCACATAGGGACTATGTTCTTCTTT
cdr3_aa: CASSHIGTMFFF

v_call: TRBV30
d_call: -
clone_size: once
j_call: TRBJ2-6
cdr3_nt: TGTGCCTGGGGTTCTGGGGCCAACGTCCTGACTTTC
cdr3_aa: CAWGSGANVLTF

v_call: TRBV5-1
d_call: TRBD1
clone_size: -
j_call: TRBJ2-5
cdr3_nt: TGCGCCAGCAGCTCCGGGACAGCCCAAGAGACCCAGTACTTC
cdr3_aa: CASSSGTAQETQYF

v_call: TRBV7-8
d_call: TRBD2
clone_size: -
j_call: TRBJ2-5
cdr3_nt: TGTGCCAGCAGCGTCACTAGCGGCCAAGAGACCCAGTACTTC
cdr3_aa: CASSVTSGQETQYF

v_call: TRBV2
d_call: -
clone_size: -
j_call: TRBJ1-5
cdr3_nt: TGTGCCAGCAAAGGCCCCACCGGCAATCAGCCCCAGCATTTT
cdr3_aa: CASKGPTGNQPQHF

v_call: TRBV6-1
d_call: -
clone_size: -
j_call: TRBJ2-7
cdr3_nt: TGTGCCAGCAGTGACGATGATAGGTTCGAGCAGTACTTC
cdr3_aa: CASSDDDRFEQYF

v_call: TRBV7-9
d_call: -
clone_size: -
j_call: TRBJ1-5
cdr3_nt: TGTGCCAGCAGCTTGGGTAATCAGCCCCAGCATTTT
cdr3_aa: CASSLGNQPQHF

v_call: TRBV14
d_call: TRBD2
clone_size: -
j_call: TRBJ2-2
cdr3_nt: TGTGCCAGCAGCCGCCGGACTAGCCCTAGCACCGGGGAGCTGTTTTTT
cdr3_aa: CASSRRTSPSTGELFF

v_call: TRBV5-6
d_call: TRBD1
clone_size: -
j_call: TRBJ1-1
cdr3_nt: TGTGCCAGCAGTCCGACAGGGGCGGGGATGAACACTGAAGCTTTCTTT
cdr3_aa: CASSPTGAGMNTEAFF

v_call: TRBV30
d_call: -
clone_size: -
j_call: TRBJ2-2
cdr3_nt: TGTGCCTGGAGTGTACTTGGTGGCACCGGGGAGCTGTTTTTT
cdr3_aa: CAWSVLGGTGELFF

v_call: TRBV7-2
d_call: -
clone_size: -
j_call: TRBJ1-5
cdr3_nt: TGTGCCAGCAGCTTAGAAGATCGGGGGTCTCCGCCCCAGCATTTT
cdr3_aa: CASSLEDRGSPPQHF

v_call: TRBV19
d_call: -
clone_size: once
j_call: TRBJ1-6
cdr3_nt: TGTGCCAGTAGTACCCAAGGGACACCCTCACCCCTCCACTTT
cdr3_aa: CASSTQGTPSPLHF

v_call: TRBV19
d_call: -
clone_size: few
j_call: TRBJ1-2
cdr3_nt: TGTGCCAGTAGTCCGGCTCCGAACTATGGCTACACCTTC
cdr3_aa: CASSPAPNYGYTF

v_call: TRBV3-1/TRBV3-2
d_call: -
clone_size: -
j_call: TRBJ2-3
cdr3_nt: TGTGCCAGCAGCCAAAACCCGGGGGTATCAGATACGCAGTATTTT
cdr3_aa: CASSQNPGVSDTQYF

v_call: TRBV6-5
d_call: -
clone_size: -
j_call: TRBJ1-5
cdr3_nt: TGTGCCAGCAGGTGGGGACGGAATAGCAATCAGCCCCAGCATTTT
cdr3_aa: CASRWGRNSNQPQHF

v_call: TRBV11-2
d_call: -
clone_size: -
j_call: TRBJ2-3
cdr3_nt: TGTGCCAGCAGCTTAGATTCGGGGACAATGGGGGGAGTTACGCAGTATTTT
cdr3_aa: CASSLDSGTMGGVTQYF

v_call: TRBV5-1
d_call: -
clone_size: -
j_call: TRBJ1-6
cdr3_nt: TGCGCCAGCAGCTTGGGAGGGGTAAATTCACCCCTCCACTTT
cdr3_aa: CASSLGGVNSPLHF

v_call: TRBV18
d_call: TRBD2
clone_size: once
j_call: TRBJ2-5
cdr3_nt: TGTGCCAGCTCACCAACTAGCGACGAGACCCAGTACTTC
cdr3_aa: CASSPTSDETQYF

v_call: TRBV19
d_call: -
clone_size: few
j_call: TRBJ1-2
cdr3_nt: TGTGCCAGTAGTACCACAGGAAGAGCTAACTATGGCTACACCTTC
cdr3_aa: CASSTTGRANYGYTF

v_call: TRBV19
d_call: -
clone_size: -
j_call: TRBJ1-1
cdr3_nt: TGTGCCAGTAGTATATTCTGGGGCAGGGGAGTCTCGGACACTGAAGCTTTCTTT
cdr3_aa: CASSIFWGRGVSDTEAFF

v_call: TRBV5-1
d_call: -
clone_size: -
j_call: TRBJ2-3
cdr3_nt: TGCGCCAGCAGCTTTCCTTCCAGCGGGAGCACAGATACGCAGTATTTT
cdr3_aa: CASSFPSSGSTDTQYF

v_call: TRBV10-2
d_call: TRBD2
clone_size: once
j_call: TRBJ2-7
cdr3_nt: TGCGCCAGCAGTACCCCGGAGCGGGGTTACGAGCAGTACTTC
cdr3_aa: CASSTPERGYEQYF

v_call: TRBV18
d_call: TRBD2
clone_size: -
j_call: TRBJ2-1
cdr3_nt: TGTGCCAGCTCACCACGTAGCGGGGGGCTTGTAGATGAGCAGTTCTTC
cdr3_aa: CASSPRSGGLVDEQFF

v_call: TRBV2
d_call: -
clone_size: once
j_call: TRBJ2-1
cdr3_nt: TGTGCCAGCAGTGACAGGGAGCTCTACAATGAGCAGTTCTTC
cdr3_aa: CASSDRELYNEQFF

v_call: TRBV27
d_call: -
clone_size: -
j_call: TRBJ1-5
cdr3_nt: TGTGCCAGCAAAGGTGTGGGGGGTCAGCCCCAGCATTTT
cdr3_aa: CASKGVGGQPQHF

v_call: TRBV7-2
d_call: -
clone_size: -
j_call: TRBJ2-2
cdr3_nt: TGTGCCAGCAGCTTAGGGACGGTGAACACCGGGGAGCTGTTTTTT
cdr3_aa: CASSLGTVNTGELFF

v_call: TRBV14
d_call: -
clone_size: once
j_call: TRBJ1-3
cdr3_nt: TGTGCCAGCAGCCAAGACCTGAGGGACACCATATATTTT
cdr3_aa: CASSQDLRDTIYF

v_call: TRBV3-1/TRBV3-2
d_call: TRBD2
clone_size: -
j_call: TRBJ2-7
cdr3_nt: TGTGCCAGCAGCCCTCGGACTAGCGCATCCTACGAGCAGTACTTC
cdr3_aa: CASSPRTSASYEQYF

v_call: TRBV5-5
d_call: -
clone_size: few
j_call: TRBJ1-1
cdr3_nt: TGTGCCAGCAGCCAACCACGGGGACTCAAGAACACTGAAGCTTTCTTT
cdr3_aa: CASSQPRGLKNTEAFF

v_call: TRBV19
d_call: -
clone_size: -
j_call: TRBJ2-5
cdr3_nt: TGTGCCAGTAGTATAATTTCGGCGGGCGGCCGGGAGACCCAGTACTTC
cdr3_aa: CASSIISAGGRETQYF

v_call: TRBV18
d_call: TRBD2
clone_size: -
j_call: TRBJ2-2
cdr3_nt: TGTGCCAGCTCAAGGTTGACTAGCGGGAGCCCCGGGGAGCTGTTTTTT
cdr3_aa: CASSRLTSGSPGELFF

v_call: TRBV9
d_call: TRBD2
clone_size: -
j_call: TRBJ2-1
cdr3_nt: TGTGCCAGCAGCCCGACACGAGCGGGGAAGCAGTTCTTC
cdr3_aa: CASSPTRAGKQFF

v_call: TRBV11-2
d_call: TRBD1
clone_size: -
j_call: TRBJ2-2
cdr3_nt: TGTGCCAGCAGCTTAGAAGCAGGGGGCTTCCTTTCGAACACCGGGGAGCTGTTTTTT
cdr3_aa: CASSLEAGGFLSNTGELFF

v_call: TRBV7-3
d_call: -
clone_size: once
j_call: TRBJ2-1
cdr3_nt: TGTGCCAGCAGCTTGAACCGACAGCGAAGCGAGCAGTTCTTC
cdr3_aa: CASSLNRQRSEQFF

v_call: TRBV3-1/TRBV3-2
d_call: -
clone_size: -
j_call: TRBJ1-5
cdr3_nt: TGTGCCAGCAGCCAGCAGCAGGATCAGCCCCAGCATTTT
cdr3_aa: CASSQQQDQPQHF

v_call: TRBV11-1
d_call: TRBD2
clone_size: -
j_call: TRBJ2-4
cdr3_nt: TGTGCCAGCAGCTCGGGAGGGGGGCGCAACATTCAGTACTTC
cdr3_aa: CASSSGGGRNIQYF

v_call: TRBV7-9
d_call: -
clone_size: -
j_call: TRBJ1-5
cdr3_nt: TGTGCCAGCAGCTTAGGGAGGTCTCGGGGAGGGCCCGGCCAGCCCCAGCATTTT
cdr3_aa: CASSLGRSRGGPGQPQHF

v_call: TRBV19
d_call: TRBD1
clone_size: once
j_call: TRBJ1-3
cdr3_nt: TGTGCCAGTTCCACAGGGGGCGCGGTTGGAAACACCATATATTTT
cdr3_aa: CASSTGGAVGNTIYF

v_call: TRBV12-5
d_call: TRBD1
clone_size: -
j_call: TRBJ2-2
cdr3_nt: TGTGCTAGTGGTTTGGTACTGGACAGGGGGGGATGGGAGCTGTTTTTT
cdr3_aa: CASGLVLDRGGWELFF

v_call: TRBV12-3/TRBV12-4
d_call: -
clone_size: -
j_call: TRBJ2-1
cdr3_nt: TGTGCCAGCAGTACCCTAGTTAACAATGAGCAGTTCTTC
cdr3_aa: CASSTLVNNEQFF

v_call: TRBV19
d_call: -
clone_size: -
j_call: TRBJ2-1
cdr3_nt: TGTGCCAGTAGTATAGGGGGTCCCTACAATGAGCAGTTCTTC
cdr3_aa: CASSIGGPYNEQFF

v_call: TRBV5-1
d_call: -
clone_size: -
j_call: TRBJ2-1
cdr3_nt: TGCGCCAGCAGCCCGGACATCCACAATGAGCAGTTCTTC
cdr3_aa: CASSPDIHNEQFF